The 25 T cell receptor beta chains given below trace back to one sample, sequenced in a study of T cell responses to AZD1222 COVID-19 vaccine. Sequencing was performed with immunoSEQ multiplex PCR; in TCRdb, only in-frame clones are kept and a portion is missing. Of more than 90,000 clones in the sample, about 80% were seen once. The sample consisted of peripheral blood, taken on day 0 of AZD1222 vaccination. The receptors derive from an adult in good health.

This chain joins TRBV29-1 and TRBJ2-2; D not resolved. This CDR3 is built from 11 residues. Trimming pared 7 bases from V and 0 bases from J, leaving 3 bases between. Germline V gives CDR1 SQVTM, CDR2 ANQGSEA. The CDR3: CSGSNTGELFF. CDR3 DNA: TGCAGCGGTTCGAACACCGGGGAGCTGTTTTTT.

The chain employs TRBV6-4 and TRBJ2-2; the D gene is possibly TRBD1 (5 bases). Trimming shortened V by 4 bases and J by 0 bases, and 9 bases separated the two germline ends. The germline gives CDR1 MRHNA, CDR2 SNTAGT. The CDR3 has 15 amino acids. DNA for the CDR3: TGTGCCAGCAGTGGACAGTTCGCGAACACCGGGGAGCTGTTTTTT. It yields the protein CASSGQFANTGELFF.

This clone was counted once. V usage is TRBV29-1 and J usage is TRBJ1-5; D remains unclear. With 2 bases removed from V and 5 bases from J, the gap between germline ends came to 10 bases. Germline V gene sequence: CDR1 SQVTM, CDR2 ANQGSEA. The CDR3 has 13 amino acids. DNA for the CDR3: TGCAGCGTTGAATACGGGATTGATCAGCCCCAGCATTTT. Translating it yields CSVEYGIDQPQHF.

The CDR3 bases are TGTGCCAGCAGTGAAGGGATGTCGGGGGCCCCCCACACAGATACGCAGTATTTT. Its protein product is CASSEGMSGAPHTDTQYF. The V and J genes are TRBV6-1 and TRBJ2-3; the D call may be TRBD1 or TRBD2 (6 bases each). V gave up 1 base and J gave up 2 bases, with 19 bases separating them. The V gene's germline CDR1 is MNHNS and CDR2 SASEGT. The length of the CDR3 is 18 residues.

This chain links TRBV2 with TRBJ1-5, with 8 bases lining up with TRBD1. This CDR3 has 13 residues. Losses at the gene ends were 8 bases for V and 6 bases for J; bases not matched to a gene: 6. Germline-derived CDR1 and CDR2 are SNHLY and FYNNEI. The CDR3 reads CASGWTGPQPQHF. The DNA of the CDR3 is TGTGCCAGCGGGTGGACAGGGCCTCAGCCCCAGCATTTT.

This clone was seen once. The V call is TRBV30, the J call TRBJ1-3; the D is unclear. CDR1 and CDR2 (germline): GTSNPN, SVGIG (reference sequence). Trimming pared 3 bases from V and 3 bases from J, leaving 9 bases between. This CDR3 has 13 amino acids. CDR3 sequence (DNA): TGTGCCTGGAGCTCAGAAATTGGAAACACCATATATTTT. It translates to CAWSSEIGNTIYF.

The chain joins TRBV16 to TRBJ2-1; 11 nucleotides match TRBD2. The CDR3 length is 15 residues. The germline gives CDR1 KGHSY, CDR2 FQNENV. V was clipped by 4 bases and J by 12 bases; unmatched bases: 11. The CDR3 DNA follows: TGTGCCAGCAGCCCTGGACTAGCGGGTTCAATGAGGCAGTTCTTC. It specifies CASSPGLAGSMRQFF.

The V and J genes are TRBV4-1 and TRBJ2-7; 7 positions agree with TRBD2. From germline, CDR1 is MGHRA and CDR2 YSYEKL. The CDR3 has 13 amino acids. J was trimmed by 12 bases and V by 4 bases; bases with no gene match: 12. The CDR3 is CASSLPTGGPRYF. The DNA of the CDR3 is TGCGCCAGCAGCCTCCCGACGGGAGGCCCACGGTACTTC.

This sequence joins TRBV7-6 and TRBJ1-6, with TRBD1 as a possible D gene (6 bases). This CDR3 region has 14 residues. Per the germline V gene, CDR1 is SGHVS and CDR2 is FNYEAQ. Trimming cost V 3 bases and J 8 bases, with 11 bases left between them. The DNA of the CDR3 is TGTGCCAGCAGCTTCGGCGCAGGGGATTCACCCCTCCACTTT. Its protein product is CASSFGAGDSPLHF.

This chain joins TRBV19 and TRBJ2-2; TRBD1 is a possible D gene (6 bases). The germline V gene has CDR1 LNHDA and CDR2 SQIVND (reference sequence). Trimming took 7 bases from V and 2 from J, leaving 8 bases between them. The CDR3 consists of 13 residues. The CDR3 loop reads CASNRENTGELFF. The CDR3 DNA reads as TGTGCCAGTAACAGGGAAAACACCGGGGAGCTGTTTTTT.

The chain links TRBV30 to TRBJ2-2, with D possibly being TRBD2 (6 bases). The CDR3 has 22 residues. Germline loops: CDR1 GTSNPN, CDR2 SVGIG (reference sequence). Trimming shortened V by 2 bases and J by 1 base, and 32 bases separated the two germline ends. The CDR3 here is CAWSKRAEGWFGDFQNTGELFF. The CDR3 bases are TGTGCCTGGAGTAAGCGGGCAGAAGGTTGGTTTGGGGACTTTCAGAACACCGGGGAGCTGTTTTTT. The entire variable domain, with the rest obtained from reference TRBV30 and TRBJ2-2, is as follows: SQTIHQWPATLVQPVGSPLSLECTVEGTSNPNLYWYRQAAGRGLQLLFYSVGIGQISSEVPQNLSASRPQDRQFILSSKKLLLSDSGFYLCAWSKRAEGWFGDFQNTGELFFGEGSRLTVL.

The chain combines TRBV11-2 with TRBJ2-1; perhaps TRBD2 as D (5 bases). The V and J ends lost 6 bases and 4 bases respectively, with 16 bases between them. The V gene's germline CDR1 is SGHAT and CDR2 FQNNGV. This CDR3 region has 15 residues. The DNA of the CDR3 is TGTGCCAGCAGAATCCGGACTCAGAGTTACAATGAGCAGTTCTTC. Amino acids: CASRIRTQSYNEQFF.

V gene TRBV9 combines with J gene TRBJ2-3; D may be TRBD1 (7 bases). Trimming cost V 4 bases and J 0 bases, with 12 bases left between them. Germline lookup yields CDR1 SGDLS and CDR2 YYNGEE. The CDR3 runs 15 residues. CDR3 sequence (DNA): TGTGCCAGCAGCCCATCAGGGGGGAGCACAGATACGCAGTATTTT. This sequence encodes CASSPSGGSTDTQYF.

The V gene is TRBV7-2, the J gene TRBJ2-3; perhaps TRBD1 as D (7 bases). Germline values: CDR1 SGHTA, CDR2 FQGNSA. Trimming cost V 6 bases and J 3 bases, with 16 bases left between them. The CDR3 is 15 amino acids. In DNA form, the CDR3 reads TGTGCCAGCAGTCCAGGGGGTGGGAGGACAGATACGCAGTATTTT. Its protein is CASSPGGGRTDTQYF.

The V and J genes are TRBV11-2 and TRBJ2-7, with 9 bases matching TRBD2. The CDR3 extends over 14 amino acids. V shed 5 bases and J 2 bases; nucleotides not matched to a gene: 4. Germline CDR1 is SGHAT and CDR2 is FQNNGV. CDR3 DNA: TGTGCCAGCAGCCTACAGCGGGGGGCCTACGAGCAGTACTTC. Residues: CASSLQRGAYEQYF.

The chain joins TRBV18 to TRBJ1-3, with TRBD1 identical over 8 bases. The germline V gene has CDR1 KGHSH and CDR2 LQKENI. CDR3 length: 16 amino acids. The J segment lost 0 bases and the V segment lost 1 base, leaving 2 bases of the junction unmatched. The CDR3 DNA is TGTGCCAGCTCACCACAAACAGGGGGCTCTGGAAACACCATATATTTT. It encodes CASSPQTGGSGNTIYF.

The V and J genes are TRBV9 and TRBJ2-5, with D maybe TRBD2 (6 bases). Germline values: CDR1 SGDLS, CDR2 YYNGEE. V gave up 4 bases and J gave up 1 base, with 14 bases separating them. This CDR3 is built from 15 residues. In DNA form, the CDR3 reads TGTGCCAGCAGCTTTAGCGGTGTGTTCCAAGAGACCCAGTACTTC. It is translated as CASSFSGVFQETQYF.

The rearrangement links TRBV9 to TRBJ2-7; D not resolved. Germline V gene sequence: CDR1 SGDLS, CDR2 YYNGEE. V was shortened by 4 bases and J by 3 bases, with 17 bases between the two germline ends. This CDR3 spans 15 amino acids. The CDR3 nucleotides are TGTGCCAGCAGCCGCAACTCACTGGGTCTCTACGAGCAGTACTTC. This gives the protein CASSRNSLGLYEQYF.

This chain uses TRBV9 with TRBJ2-5; 7 bases fit TRBD1. V shed 1 base and J 1 base; nucleotides not matched to a gene: 7. Germline V gives CDR1 SGDLS, CDR2 YYNGEE. The length of the CDR3 is 16 residues. The CDR3 nucleotides read TGTGCCAGCAGCGTAAAGGGACAGCCTCTCCAAGAGACCCAGTACTTC. Protein: CASSVKGQPLQETQYF. Supplemented by reference TRBV9 and TRBJ2-5, the full variable domain reads DSGVTQTPKHLITATGQRVTLRCSPRSGDLSVYWYQQSLDQGLQFLIQYYNGEERAKGNILERFSAQQFPDLHSELNLSSLELGDSALYFCASSVKGQPLQETQYFGPGTRLLVL.

The chain employs TRBV18 and TRBJ2-3, with 13 bases that match TRBD2. The germline V gene has CDR1 KGHSH and CDR2 LQKENI. The CDR3 is made up of 16 amino acids. J lost 2 bases, V lost 3 bases, and 2 bases had no gene match. As DNA, the CDR3 is TGTGCCAGCTCACCCGGACTAGCGGGAGACACAGATACGCAGTATTTT. This gives the protein CASSPGLAGDTDTQYF.

Remarks on this clone: A junction end diverges from the germline sequence, so it may reflect a read error. The genes are TRBV19 and TRBJ2-1; possibly TRBD2 for D (5 bases). The CDR3 has 13 amino acids. CDR1 is LNHDA and CDR2 is SQIVND in the germline V gene (reference sequence). The CDR3 loop reads CASPPSGGGPYLF. The CDR3 nucleotides read TGTGCCAGCCCCCCTTCAGGTGGAGGACCTTATCTCTTC.

The gene calls are TRBV2 and TRBJ1-6; tentative D call: TRBD1 (6 bases). The V end lost 2 bases, the J end lost 7 bases, and 12 bases lay between the germline ends. Germline CDR1 and CDR2: SNHLY and FYNNEI. There are 15 residues in the CDR3. The CDR3 nucleotides read TGTGCCAGCAGTGAACAGGGGCTAGGCAATTCACCCCTCCACTTT. Amino acids: CASSEQGLGNSPLHF.

This chain links TRBV7-2 with TRBJ2-4, with 7 bases matching TRBD1. In germline, CDR1 is SGHTA, CDR2 FQGNSA. Germline trimming cut 2 bases from V and 6 bases from J; bases unmatched to any gene: 13. CDR3 size: 17 residues. CDR3 nucleotide sequence: TGTGCCAGCAGCTTATTTAAAACCTCTAGACAGGGAAACATTCAGTACTTC. It encodes CASSLFKTSRQGNIQYF.

J is TRBJ1-4 and V is TRBV25-1; D gene uncertain. Germline V gene lookup returns CDR1 MGHDK and CDR2 SYGVNS. V gave up 0 bases and J gave up 0 bases, with 5 bases separating them. The CDR3 totals 15 residues. CDR3 nucleotide sequence: TGTGCCAGCAGTGAATACTTTGCAACTAATGAAAAACTGTTTTTT. Protein product: CASSEYFATNEKLFF.

The J gene is TRBJ1-4, the V gene TRBV19; no definite D call. V lost 3 bases, J lost 3 bases, and 8 bases lay in between. This CDR3 is built from 14 residues. CDR1 is LNHDA, CDR2 SQIVND, per germline (reference sequence). As DNA, the CDR3 is TGTGCCAGTAGTATGGCGGGATCTAATGAAAAACTGTTTTTT. Its translation: CASSMAGSNEKLFF.